The 20 T cell receptor beta chains in this list originate from one sample, sequenced in a study of shared clonotypes between healthy human individuals. This table comes from immunoSEQ multiplex PCR, and its TCRdb copy is limited to in-frame clones, with some not included. The data contain some 2.1 million clones, 95% of them singletons. Sequencing was performed on naive CD4+ T cells sorted from blood. This sample's subset: CD45RA+ positively selected. The source is a man aged 18 to 29 in good health.

CDR3 DNA: TGTGCCAGCAGCCCTGATAGGACCGGGGAGCTGTTTTTT. It encodes CASSPDRTGELFF. J is TRBJ2-2 and V is TRBV6-1; no firm D call. The CDR3 loop spans 13 amino acids. CDR1 is MNHNS, CDR2 SASEGT, per germline. The ends were cut back, 6 bases at V and 5 bases at J, with 10 bases in the middle.

The CDR3 DNA reads as TGTGCTATCTCAAGGGACTTTGGCTCCTACGAGCAGTACTTC. It yields the protein CAISRDFGSYEQYF. V gene TRBV6-1 combines with J gene TRBJ2-7, with D perhaps matching TRBD2 (6 bases). The CDR3 extends over 14 amino acids. In germline, CDR1 is MNHNS, CDR2 SASEGT.

This CDR3 is CASSTVRAGRTGELFF. The CDR3 DNA sequence: TGTGCCAGTAGTACGGTCCGGGCAGGGCGTACCGGGGAGCTGTTTTTT. The rearrangement links TRBV19 to TRBJ2-2, with a tentative D call TRBD1 (5 bases). The CDR3 is 16 residues long. Per the germline V gene, CDR1 is LNHDA and CDR2 is SQIVND (reference sequence). V lost 4 bases and J lost 5, with 17 bases in between.

This clone was counted only a few times. The chain couples TRBV19 to TRBJ1-2; D gene uncertain. The V gene's germline CDR1 is LNHDA and CDR2 SQIVND (reference sequence). V was cut by 4 bases and J by 3 bases, with 15 bases left in between. The CDR3 totals 15 residues. The CDR3 DNA reads as TGTGCCAGTAGTACCCGGGGAAGGATAGACTATGGCTACACCTTC. This codes for CASSTRGRIDYGYTF. Looking up the rest from reference TRBV19 and TRBJ1-2 gives the full variable domain: DGGITQSPKYLFRKEGQNVTLSCEQNLNHDAMYWYRQDPGQGLRLIYYSQIVNDFQKGDIAEGYSVSREKKESFPLTVTSAQKNPTAFYLCASSTRGRIDYGYTFGSGTRLTVV.

This chain links TRBV5-1 with TRBJ2-2, with TRBD2 as a possible D gene (5 bases). Trimming cost V 7 bases and J 5 bases, with 15 bases left between them. The CDR3 is 14 amino acids. CDR1 is SGHRS and CDR2 is YFSETQ in the germline V gene. The CDR3 spells CASGSGSDTGELFF. The CDR3, as DNA: TGCGCCAGCGGTAGTGGGAGTGATACCGGGGAGCTGTTTTTT.

Concerning this clone: This clone may be a read error of a much larger clone one base away. In the same sample, other DNA sequences code for this CDR3. The chain links TRBV29-1 to TRBJ1-2; D is ambiguous. This CDR3 comprises 11 residues. Germline V gene lookup returns CDR1 SQVTM and CDR2 ANQGSEA. V was pared by 4 bases and J by 3 bases, with 6 bases between. In nucleotides, the CDR3 is TGCAGCGTTGGCCAGGACTATGGCTACACCTTC. Amino acid sequence: CSVGQDYGYTF.

This clone was observed once. The chain uses TRBV30 and TRBJ2-3; 7 positions agree with TRBD2. There are 16 residues in the CDR3. Germline V lookup: CDR1 GTSNPN, CDR2 SVGIG (reference sequence). V lost 1 base, J lost 0 bases, and 7 bases stayed unmatched. This CDR3 is CAWSGSSGPSTDTQYF. The CDR3 region has the DNA TGTGCCTGGAGTGGCTCTAGCGGTCCTAGCACAGATACGCAGTATTTT.

In DNA, the CDR3 is TGCGCCAGCAGCTACCGATTAAGCACAGATACGCAGTATTTT. This sequence encodes CASSYRLSTDTQYF. The rearrangement uses TRBV5-1 and TRBJ2-3, with no clear D. V was shortened by 3 bases and J by 0 bases, with 8 bases between the two germline ends. The CDR3 is 14 residues long. Germline lookup yields CDR1 SGHRS and CDR2 YFSETQ. The complete variable domain, with remaining parts taken from reference TRBV5-1 and TRBJ2-3, reads KAGVTQTPRYLIKTRGQQVTLSCSPISGHRSVSWYQQTPGQGLQFLFEYFSETQRNKGNFPGRFSGRQFSNSRSEMNVSTLELGDSALYLCASSYRLSTDTQYFGPGTRLTVL.

The chain recombines TRBV2 with TRBJ1-2, with TRBD1 matching 11 bases. V dropped 6 bases and J dropped 4; count of bases not matched to a gene: 10. This CDR3 spans 16 amino acids. Per germline, CDR1 SNHLY and CDR2 FYNNEI. The CDR3: CASREGRDRGSYGYTF. As DNA, the CDR3 is TGTGCCAGCAGGGAGGGAAGGGACAGGGGGAGCTATGGCTACACCTTC.

This clone was found once. This chain joins TRBV5-1 and TRBJ2-3; 7 nucleotides line up with TRBD1. The germline CDR1 and CDR2 sequences are SGHRS and YFSETQ. The CDR3 runs 16 residues. V shed 4 bases, J shed 0 bases, and the junction held 8 bases outside the gene matches. The DNA for the CDR3 is TGCGCCAGCAGCCCCGGGGACAGCCGAAGCACAGATACGCAGTATTTT. Protein product: CASSPGDSRSTDTQYF.

The CDR3 loop is CASSFGGGVYEQYF. CDR3 DNA sequence: TGTGCCAGCAGCTTTGGGGGAGGGGTATACGAGCAGTACTTC. This sequence joins TRBV7-9 and TRBJ2-7; TRBD2 matches at 7 bases. CDR3 size: 14 residues. With V trimmed by 3 bases and J by 4 bases, 6 bases remained unmatched. Germline assignment: CDR1 SEHNR and CDR2 FQNEAQ (reference sequence).

CDR3 sequence reads: CAWSVMVSTDTQYF. CDR3 nucleotide sequence: TGTGCCTGGAGTGTTATGGTCAGCACAGATACGCAGTATTTT. The rearrangement joins TRBV30 to TRBJ2-3; no definite D call. Per germline, CDR1 GTSNPN and CDR2 SVGIG (reference sequence). The CDR3 has 14 amino acids. Trimming left V 0 bases short and J 0 bases short, with 7 bases between.

The chain combines TRBV27 with TRBJ2-3; possible D gene TRBD2, 5 bases. The germline gives CDR1 MNHEY, CDR2 SMNVEV (reference sequence). The CDR3 runs to 16 residues. The V end lost 5 bases, the J end lost 5 bases, and 20 bases lay between the germline ends. CDR3 residues: CASSRASPSLGDTQYF. In DNA, the CDR3 is TGTGCCAGCAGTCGGGCTAGCCCCTCTCTTGGAGATACGCAGTATTTT.

V usage is TRBV7-2 and J usage is TRBJ1-2; the D is unclear. The V gene's germline CDR1 is SGHTA and CDR2 FQGNSA. V gave up 8 bases and J gave up 4 bases, with 11 bases separating them. The CDR3 runs to 12 residues. CDR3 coding DNA: TGTGCCAGCCCCGGTCGGTTCTATGGCTACACCTTC. It is translated as CASPGRFYGYTF.

The V and J genes are TRBV2 and TRBJ2-4; the D gene could be TRBD1 or TRBD2 (6 bases each). Deletions cut 7 bases from V and 1 base from J, with 11 bases between. CDR1 is SNHLY and CDR2 is FYNNEI in the germline V gene. The length of the CDR3 is 14 residues. The CDR3 loop reads CASNTGTAKNIQYF. The CDR3 region has the DNA TGTGCCAGCAATACAGGGACTGCCAAAAACATTCAGTACTTC.

The rearrangement uses TRBV2 and TRBJ1-1; TRBD1 matches at 9 bases. Germline values: CDR1 SNHLY, CDR2 FYNNEI. This CDR3 has 14 residues. The ends lost 7 bases at V and 4 bases at J; junction bases unmatched: 7. CDR3 nucleotides: TGTGCCAGCAATCCGGGACAGGGCCCCACTGAAGCTTTCTTT. Translating gives CASNPGQGPTEAFF.

The chain combines TRBV7-9 with TRBJ2-7, with D perhaps being TRBD1 or TRBD2 (5 bases each). CDR1 SEHNR and CDR2 FQNEAQ come from the germline V gene (reference sequence). Trimming removed 3 bases from V and 2 bases from J, with 14 bases in between. The CDR3 totals 15 residues. CDR3 nucleotide sequence: TGTGCCAGCAGCTTTGGGACCAGCCTCCCCTACGAGCAGTACTTC. Protein product: CASSFGTSLPYEQYF.

The chain couples TRBV10-3 to TRBJ2-3; the D gene is possibly TRBD2 (5 bases). Per the germline V gene, CDR1 is ENHRY and CDR2 is SYGVKD. This CDR3 contains 13 residues. Trimming cost V 9 bases and J 4 bases, with 14 bases left between them. This CDR3 reads CAISDHMSDTQYF. The CDR3 DNA is TGTGCCATTAGCGACCACATGTCAGATACGCAGTATTTT.

The CDR3 bases are TGTGCCAGCAGCGTAACCTCCGGAGGACAGAAGAACACTGAAGCTTTCTTT. It specifies CASSVTSGGQKNTEAFF. The chain joins TRBV9 to TRBJ1-1; TRBD1 might be the D (6 bases). CDR1 is SGDLS, CDR2 YYNGEE, per germline. The CDR3 loop spans 17 amino acids. Trimming cost V 1 base and J 1 base, with 17 bases left between them.

Details on this clone: Other DNA sequences in this specimen translate into the identical CDR3. V and J are TRBV10-1 and TRBJ2-1; the D is unclear. With 0 bases removed from V and 5 bases from J, the gap between germline ends came to 2 bases. The CDR3 extends over 12 amino acids. From germline, CDR1 is WNHNN and CDR2 SYGVQD (reference sequence). In DNA form, the CDR3 reads TGCGCCAGCAGTGAGTCAAACAATGAGCAGTTCTTC. Translation: CASSESNNEQFF.